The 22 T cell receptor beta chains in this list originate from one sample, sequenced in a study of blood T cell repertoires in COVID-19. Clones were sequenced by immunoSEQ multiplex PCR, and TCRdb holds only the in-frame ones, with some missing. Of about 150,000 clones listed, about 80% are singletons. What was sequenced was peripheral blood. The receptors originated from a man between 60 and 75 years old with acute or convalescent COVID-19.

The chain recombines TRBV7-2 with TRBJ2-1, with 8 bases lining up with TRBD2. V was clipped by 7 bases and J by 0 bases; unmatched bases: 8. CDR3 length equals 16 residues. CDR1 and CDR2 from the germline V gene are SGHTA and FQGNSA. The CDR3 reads CASTLPGGSSYNEQFF. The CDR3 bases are TGTGCCAGCACCCTCCCGGGGGGGAGCTCCTACAATGAGCAGTTCTTC.

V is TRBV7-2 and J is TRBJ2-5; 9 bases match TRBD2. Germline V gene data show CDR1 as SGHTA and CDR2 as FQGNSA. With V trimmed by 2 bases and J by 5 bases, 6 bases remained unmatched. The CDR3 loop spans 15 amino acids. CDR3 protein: CASSLNAGGRETQYF. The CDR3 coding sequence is TGTGCCAGCAGCTTAAATGCGGGAGGGCGGGAGACCCAGTACTTC.

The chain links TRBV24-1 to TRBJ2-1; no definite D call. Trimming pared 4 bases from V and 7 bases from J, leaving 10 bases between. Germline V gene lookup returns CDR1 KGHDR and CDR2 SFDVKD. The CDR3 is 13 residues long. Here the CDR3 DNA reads TGTGCCACCAGTGACCCCGTTGTAAATGAGCAGTTCTTC. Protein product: CATSDPVVNEQFF.

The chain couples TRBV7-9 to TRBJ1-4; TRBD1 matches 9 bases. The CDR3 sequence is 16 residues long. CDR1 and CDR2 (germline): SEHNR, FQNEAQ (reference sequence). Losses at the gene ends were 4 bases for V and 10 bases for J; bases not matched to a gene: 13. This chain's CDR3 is CASSSTTGTGIGKLFF. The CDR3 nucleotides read TGTGCCAGCAGCTCCACGACCGGGACAGGGATAGGAAAACTGTTTTTT. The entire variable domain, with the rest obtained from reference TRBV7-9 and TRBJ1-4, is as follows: DTGVSQNPRHKITKRGQNVTFRCDPISEHNRLYWYRQTLGQGPEFLTYFQNEAQLEKSRLLSDRFSAERPKGSFSTLEIQRTEQGDSAMYLCASSSTTGTGIGKLFFGSGTQLSVL.

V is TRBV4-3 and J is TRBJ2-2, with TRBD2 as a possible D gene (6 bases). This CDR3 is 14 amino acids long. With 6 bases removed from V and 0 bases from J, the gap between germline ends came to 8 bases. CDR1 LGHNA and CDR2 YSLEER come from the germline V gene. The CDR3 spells CASRLASNTGELFF. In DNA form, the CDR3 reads TGCGCCAGCAGACTAGCCTCGAACACCGGGGAGCTGTTTTTT.

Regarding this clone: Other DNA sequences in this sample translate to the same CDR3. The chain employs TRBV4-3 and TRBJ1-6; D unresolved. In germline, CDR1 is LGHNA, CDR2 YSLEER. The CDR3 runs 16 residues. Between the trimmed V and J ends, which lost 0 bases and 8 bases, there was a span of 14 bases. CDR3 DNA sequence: TGCGCCAGCAGCCAAGATTTCCCAAGCCCGTATTCACCCCTCCACTTT. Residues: CASSQDFPSPYSPLHF.

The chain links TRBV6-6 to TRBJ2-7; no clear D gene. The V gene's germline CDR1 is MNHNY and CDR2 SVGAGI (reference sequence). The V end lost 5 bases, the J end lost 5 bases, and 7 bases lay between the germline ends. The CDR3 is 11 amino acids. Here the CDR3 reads CASSRRNEQYF. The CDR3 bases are TGTGCCAGCAGTCGCCGTAACGAGCAGTACTTC.

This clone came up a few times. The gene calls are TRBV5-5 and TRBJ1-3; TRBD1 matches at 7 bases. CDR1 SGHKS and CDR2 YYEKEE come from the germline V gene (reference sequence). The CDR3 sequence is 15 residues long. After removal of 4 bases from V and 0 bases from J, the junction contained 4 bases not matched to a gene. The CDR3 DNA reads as TGTGCCAGCAGCGCGGACAGGAACTCTGGAAACACCATATATTTT. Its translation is CASSADRNSGNTIYF.

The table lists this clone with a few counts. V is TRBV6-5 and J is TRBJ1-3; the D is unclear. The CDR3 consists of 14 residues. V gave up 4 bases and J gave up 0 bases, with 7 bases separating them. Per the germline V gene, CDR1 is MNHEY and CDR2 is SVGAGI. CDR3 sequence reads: CASSSGISGNTIYF. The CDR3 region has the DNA TGTGCCAGCAGTTCCGGGATCTCTGGAAACACCATATATTTT.

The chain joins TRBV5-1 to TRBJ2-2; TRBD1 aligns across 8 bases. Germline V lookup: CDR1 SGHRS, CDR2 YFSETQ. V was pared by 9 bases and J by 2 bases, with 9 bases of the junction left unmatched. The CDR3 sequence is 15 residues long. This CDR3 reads CATTTGGINTGELFF. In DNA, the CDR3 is TGCGCCACCACAACAGGGGGTATCAACACCGGGGAGCTGTTTTTT.

In DNA form, the CDR3 reads TGTGCCAGCAGTTTAGGGGGGGGAGGACGTAACGAGCAGTACTTC. Its translation is CASSLGGGGRNEQYF. The V call is TRBV28, the J call TRBJ2-7; 7 bases line up with TRBD2. Germline loops: CDR1 MDHEN, CDR2 SYDVKM. The CDR3 is 15 residues long. The junction had 9 bases not matched to a gene; V was cut back by 2 bases and J by 5 bases. Variable domain in full (rest from reference TRBV28 and TRBJ2-7): DVKVTQSSRYLVKRTGEKVFLECVQDMDHENMFWYRQDPGLGLRLIYFSYDVKMKEKGDIPEGYSVSREKKERFSLILESASTNQTSMYLCASSLGGGGRNEQYFGPGTRLTVT.

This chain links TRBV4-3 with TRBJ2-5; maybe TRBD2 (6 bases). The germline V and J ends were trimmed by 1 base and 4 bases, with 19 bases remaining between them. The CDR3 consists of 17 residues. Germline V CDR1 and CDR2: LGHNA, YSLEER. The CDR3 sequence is CASSQVPSSGVGETQYF. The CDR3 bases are TGCGCCAGCAGCCAAGTTCCGTCGTCGGGGGTAGGAGAGACCCAGTACTTC.

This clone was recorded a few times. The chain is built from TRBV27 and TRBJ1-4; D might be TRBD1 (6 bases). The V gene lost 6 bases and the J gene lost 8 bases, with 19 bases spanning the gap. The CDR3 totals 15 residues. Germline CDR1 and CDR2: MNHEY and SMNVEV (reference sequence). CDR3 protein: CASRATGWGGEKLFF. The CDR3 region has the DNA TGTGCCAGCAGAGCTACAGGGTGGGGGGGAGAAAAACTGTTTTTT.

CDR3 nucleotides: TGTGCCAGCAGTTACGTGCAGGGGGATGGCTACACCTTC. Protein sequence: CASSYVQGDGYTF. The V call is TRBV6-6, the J call TRBJ1-2; the match to TRBD1 covers 7 bases. J lost 6 bases, V lost 2 bases, and 3 bases had no gene match. Germline assignment: CDR1 MNHNY and CDR2 SVGAGI (reference sequence). This CDR3 comprises 13 residues.

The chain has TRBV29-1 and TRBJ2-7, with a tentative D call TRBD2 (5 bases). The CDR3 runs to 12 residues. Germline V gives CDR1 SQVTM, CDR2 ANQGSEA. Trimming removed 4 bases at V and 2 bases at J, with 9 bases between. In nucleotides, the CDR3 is TGCAGCGTTGGTGAGGGTCCCTACGAGCAGTACTTC. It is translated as CSVGEGPYEQYF.

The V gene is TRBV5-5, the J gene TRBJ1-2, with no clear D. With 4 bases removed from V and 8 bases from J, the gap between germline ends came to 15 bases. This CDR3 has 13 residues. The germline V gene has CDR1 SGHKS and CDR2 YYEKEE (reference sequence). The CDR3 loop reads CASSAGHLTGYTF. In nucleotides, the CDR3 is TGTGCCAGCAGCGCGGGTCATCTAACGGGCTACACCTTC.

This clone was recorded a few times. The CDR3 loop reads CASSHRGDRGYGYTF. CDR3 nucleotide sequence: TGTGCCAGCAGCCACCGTGGGGACAGGGGGTATGGCTACACCTTC. This rearrangement joins TRBV5-6 to TRBJ1-2, with 11 bases aligning to TRBD1. Germline CDR1 reads SGHDT; CDR2 reads YYEEEE. CDR3 length equals 15 residues. Trimming removed 4 bases from V and 5 bases from J; junction bases left unmatched: 7.

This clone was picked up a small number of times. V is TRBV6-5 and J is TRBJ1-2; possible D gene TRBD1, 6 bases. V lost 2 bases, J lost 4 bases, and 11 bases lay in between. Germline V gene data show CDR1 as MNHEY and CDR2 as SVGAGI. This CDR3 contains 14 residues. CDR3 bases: TGTGCCAGCAGTTACGGGGGCGGTAGCTATGGCTACACCTTC. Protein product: CASSYGGGSYGYTF.

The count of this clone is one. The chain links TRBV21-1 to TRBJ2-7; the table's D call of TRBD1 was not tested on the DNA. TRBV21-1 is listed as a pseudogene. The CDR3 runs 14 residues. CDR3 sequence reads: CASSIGRQRYEQYF. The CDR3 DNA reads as TGTGCCAGCAGCATAGGTAGACAGAGGTACGAGCAGTACTTC.

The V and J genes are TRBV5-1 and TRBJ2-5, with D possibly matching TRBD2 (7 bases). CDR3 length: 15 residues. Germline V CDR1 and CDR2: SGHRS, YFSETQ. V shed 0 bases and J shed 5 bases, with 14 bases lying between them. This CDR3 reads CASSLDGGAEETQYF. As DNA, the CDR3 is TGCGCCAGCAGCTTGGATGGGGGGGCGGAGGAGACCCAGTACTTC.

CDR3 bases: TGTGCCAGTAGTATTGGAGGGGCCGGGGAGCTGTTTTTT. This gives the protein CASSIGGAGELFF. The rearrangement uses TRBV19 and TRBJ2-2; a weak D match, TRBD2 (6 bases). Germline CDR1 reads LNHDA; CDR2 reads SQIVND (reference sequence). This CDR3 has 13 amino acids. Trimming stripped 3 bases from V and 6 bases from J, with 8 bases between.

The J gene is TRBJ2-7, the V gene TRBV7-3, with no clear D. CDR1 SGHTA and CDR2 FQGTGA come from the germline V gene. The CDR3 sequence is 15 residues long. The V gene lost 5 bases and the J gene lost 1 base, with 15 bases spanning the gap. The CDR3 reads CASSPNPGESYEQYF. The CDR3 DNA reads TGTGCCAGCAGCCCAAACCCCGGAGAGTCCTACGAGCAGTACTTC.